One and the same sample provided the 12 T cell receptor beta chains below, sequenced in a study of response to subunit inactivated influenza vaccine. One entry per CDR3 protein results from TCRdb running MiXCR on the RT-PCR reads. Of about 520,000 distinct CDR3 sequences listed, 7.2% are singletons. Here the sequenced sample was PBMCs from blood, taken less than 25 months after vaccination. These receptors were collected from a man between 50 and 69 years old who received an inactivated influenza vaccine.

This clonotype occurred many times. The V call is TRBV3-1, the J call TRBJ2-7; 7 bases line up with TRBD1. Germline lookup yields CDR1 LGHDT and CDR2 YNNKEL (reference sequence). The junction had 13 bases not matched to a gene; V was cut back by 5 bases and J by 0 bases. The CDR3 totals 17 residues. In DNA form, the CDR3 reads TGTGCCAGCAGCATCGGAACCGGGACAGAGAGCTCCTACGAGCAGTACTTC. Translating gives CASSIGTGTESSYEQYF.

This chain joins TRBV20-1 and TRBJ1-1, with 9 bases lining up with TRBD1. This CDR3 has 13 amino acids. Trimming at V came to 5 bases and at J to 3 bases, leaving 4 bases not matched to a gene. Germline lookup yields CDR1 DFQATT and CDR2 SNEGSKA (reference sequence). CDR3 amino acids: CSAAQGADTEAFF. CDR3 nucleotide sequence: TGCAGTGCTGCACAGGGGGCTGACACTGAAGCTTTCTTT.

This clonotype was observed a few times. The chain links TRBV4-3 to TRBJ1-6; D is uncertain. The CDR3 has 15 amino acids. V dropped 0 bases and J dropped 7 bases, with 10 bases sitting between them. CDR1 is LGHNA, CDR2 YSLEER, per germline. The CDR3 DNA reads TGCGCCAGCAGCCAAGAACGGAGCCAGAATTCACCCCTCCACTTT. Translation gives CASSQERSQNSPLHF.

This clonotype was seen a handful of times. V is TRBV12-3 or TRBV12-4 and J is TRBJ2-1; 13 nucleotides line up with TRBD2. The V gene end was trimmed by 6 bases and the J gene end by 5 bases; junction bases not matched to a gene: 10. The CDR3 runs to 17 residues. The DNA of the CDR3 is TGTGCCAGCAGCTCCGGGACTAGCGGGATGGGGAACAATGAGCAGTTCTTC. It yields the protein CASSSGTSGMGNNEQFF.

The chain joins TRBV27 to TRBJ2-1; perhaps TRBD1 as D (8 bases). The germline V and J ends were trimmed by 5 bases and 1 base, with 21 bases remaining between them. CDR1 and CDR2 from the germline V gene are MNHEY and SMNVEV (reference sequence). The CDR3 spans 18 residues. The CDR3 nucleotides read TGTGCCAGCAGTCTCCTCTCCGGGGGGACAGGATCCTACAATGAGCAGTTCTTC. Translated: CASSLLSGGTGSYNEQFF.

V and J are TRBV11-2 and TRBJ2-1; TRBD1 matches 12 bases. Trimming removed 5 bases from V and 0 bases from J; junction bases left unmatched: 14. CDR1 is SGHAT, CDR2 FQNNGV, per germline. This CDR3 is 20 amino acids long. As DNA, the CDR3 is TGTGCCAGCAGCCCCAGGGACAGGGGGCCCCTCTTTAGCTCCTACAATGAGCAGTTCTTC. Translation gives CASSPRDRGPLFSSYNEQFF.

The CDR3 reads CASSYGRVASSYEQYF. The CDR3 DNA follows: TGTGCCAGCAGTTATGGGCGAGTAGCGAGCTCCTACGAGCAGTACTTC. The chain couples TRBV28 to TRBJ2-7; possible D gene TRBD2, 5 bases. There are 16 residues in the CDR3. Germline V gene data show CDR1 as MDHEN and CDR2 as SYDVKM. The ends were cut back, 4 bases at V and 0 bases at J, with 16 bases in the middle.

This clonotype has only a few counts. The CDR3 loop is CASSQGVGGLETQYF. In nucleotides, the CDR3 is TGCGCCAGCAGCCAGGGGGTGGGAGGCTTGGAGACCCAGTACTTC. This chain uses TRBV4-3 with TRBJ2-5; a weak D match, TRBD2 (6 bases). Trimming took 3 bases from V and 5 from J, leaving 16 bases between them. CDR3 length equals 15 residues. Germline V gene lookup returns CDR1 LGHNA and CDR2 YSLEER.

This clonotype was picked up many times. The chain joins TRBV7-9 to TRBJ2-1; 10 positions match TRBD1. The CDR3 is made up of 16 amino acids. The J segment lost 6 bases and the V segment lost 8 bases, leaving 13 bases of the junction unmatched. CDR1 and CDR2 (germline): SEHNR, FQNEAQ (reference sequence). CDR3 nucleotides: TGTGCCAGCTCTGGACAGGGGGAGACCGTGGGCAATGAGCAGTTCTTC. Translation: CASSGQGETVGNEQFF.

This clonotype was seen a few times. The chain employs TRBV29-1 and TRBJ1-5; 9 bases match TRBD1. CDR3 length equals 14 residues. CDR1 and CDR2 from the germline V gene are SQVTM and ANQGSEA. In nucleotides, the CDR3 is TGCAGTGTTAGTTTAGGACAGGGGAATCAGCCCCAGCATTTT. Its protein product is CSVSLGQGNQPQHF.

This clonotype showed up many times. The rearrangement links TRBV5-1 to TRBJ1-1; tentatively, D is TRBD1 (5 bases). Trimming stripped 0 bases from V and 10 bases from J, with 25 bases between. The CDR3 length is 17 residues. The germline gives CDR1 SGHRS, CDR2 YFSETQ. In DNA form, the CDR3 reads TGCGCCAGCAGCTTGGAAGGGACCCGACGGGCAGGGACTCGAGCTTTCTTT. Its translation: CASSLEGTRRAGTRAFF.

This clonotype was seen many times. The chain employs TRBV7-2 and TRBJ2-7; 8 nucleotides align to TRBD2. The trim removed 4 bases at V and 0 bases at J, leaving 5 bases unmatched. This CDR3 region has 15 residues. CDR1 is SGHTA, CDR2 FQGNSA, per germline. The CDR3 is CASSSSAGVSYEQYF. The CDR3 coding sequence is TGTGCCAGCAGCTCCTCAGCGGGAGTCTCCTACGAGCAGTACTTC. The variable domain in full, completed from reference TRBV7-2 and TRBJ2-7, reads GAGVSQSPSNKVTEKGKDVELRCDPISGHTALYWYRQSLGQGLEFLIYFQGNSAPDKSGLPSDRFSAERTGGSVSTLTIQRTQQEDSAVYLCASSSSAGVSYEQYFGPGTRLTVT.